This passage covers 16 T cell receptor beta chains from one sample sequenced in a study of blood T cells in healthy people across ages. A sample-barcoded 5' primer and a J-beta primer mix were used in a second PCR of about 6 to 11 cycles. TCRdb re-called the 5' RACE reads through MiXCR, storing one row per CDR3 protein. Altogether 850,000 to 950,000 distinct CDR3 sequences are present, more than 25% being singletons, with the ten largest covering around a sixth. The sample comprised blood. The receptors stem from a woman of 80 years or more in good health.

Worth noting for this clonotype: This may arise from a read error, as a much more abundant clone is one base away. CDR3 coding DNA: TGCGCCAGCAGCTTTGGGCCGGGACACCCGAACACCGGGGAGCGGTTTTTT. Protein product: CASSFGPGHPNTGERFF. The gene calls are TRBV5-1 and TRBJ2-2, with D maybe TRBD1 (6 bases). The CDR3 loop spans 17 amino acids. Germline V gene sequence: CDR1 SGHRS, CDR2 YFSETQ.

This clonotype has a handful of counts. J is TRBJ1-6 and V is TRBV9; D may be TRBD1 (6 bases). CDR3 length: 14 residues. The V gene's germline CDR1 is SGDLS and CDR2 YYNGEE. Trimming stripped 6 bases from V and 7 bases from J, with 14 bases between. The CDR3 sequence is CASNPEGQNSPLHF. The CDR3, as DNA: TGTGCCAGCAACCCCGAGGGACAAAATTCACCCCTCCACTTT.

This clonotype was seen repeatedly, ten times or more. The chain uses TRBV20-1 and TRBJ1-5, with TRBD1 as a possible D gene (6 bases). Looked up from germline, CDR1 is DFQATT and CDR2 is SNEGSKA (reference sequence). V was pared by 5 bases and J by 6 bases, with 11 bases between. The CDR3 consists of 12 residues. This chain's CDR3 is CSAAGGAQPQHF. The CDR3 DNA reads as TGCAGTGCTGCCGGGGGGGCTCAGCCCCAGCATTTT.

This clonotype has a handful of counts. V gene TRBV7-9 combines with J gene TRBJ2-2; a weak D match, TRBD1 (6 bases). This CDR3 spans 15 amino acids. Germline CDR1 is SEHNR and CDR2 is FQNEAQ (reference sequence). Trimming pared 6 bases from V and 1 base from J, leaving 12 bases between. The chain's CDR3 is CASRAGGVNTGELFF. CDR3 bases: TGTGCCAGCAGGGCTGGGGGCGTGAACACCGGGGAGCTGTTTTTT.

This clonotype was detected only a few times. The genes are TRBV3-1 and TRBJ1-1; no firm D call. The CDR3 has 13 residues. CDR1 and CDR2 (germline): LGHDT, YNNKEL (reference sequence). V was cut by 1 base and J by 4 bases, with 7 bases left in between. CDR3 amino acids: CASSQVRGTEAFF. The CDR3 coding sequence is TGTGCCAGCAGCCAAGTCCGGGGCACTGAAGCTTTCTTT.

This clonotype was counted at least ten times. The chain links TRBV12-3 or TRBV12-4 to TRBJ1-2; D is undetermined. Trimming took off 5 bases at V and 0 bases at J, with 13 bases between the two ends. The CDR3 is 15 residues long. As DNA, the CDR3 is TGTGCCAGCAGTCTGCGGCAATCCTCTAACTATGGCTACACCTTC. Translation gives CASSLRQSSNYGYTF.

This chain connects TRBV30 to TRBJ1-2; D remains unclear. Trimming left V 0 bases short and J 7 bases short, with 15 bases between. Germline V gene data show CDR1 as GTSNPN and CDR2 as SVGIG (reference sequence). This CDR3 is 14 amino acids long. As DNA, the CDR3 is TGTGCCTGGAGTGTACGCAGTGTGCTTCGTGGCTACACCTTC. This sequence encodes CAWSVRSVLRGYTF.

A few counts support this clonotype. The V call is TRBV7-2, the J call TRBJ1-6, with 7 bases aligning to TRBD1. Looked up from germline, CDR1 is SGHTA and CDR2 is FQGNSA. Germline trimming cut 5 bases from V and 5 bases from J; bases unmatched to any gene: 6. The CDR3 consists of 15 residues. The CDR3 reads CASSPRQGDNSPLHF. CDR3 DNA: TGTGCCAGCAGCCCCAGACAGGGAGATAATTCACCCCTCCACTTT.

The rearrangement uses TRBV2 and TRBJ2-7; perhaps TRBD1 as D (5 bases). Per the germline V gene, CDR1 is SNHLY and CDR2 is FYNNEI. The V and J ends lost 4 bases and 4 bases respectively, with 11 bases between them. This CDR3 has 13 amino acids. DNA of the CDR3: TGTGCCAGCAGTGGACGGCAGGGTTACGAGCAGTACTTC. Protein product: CASSGRQGYEQYF.

This clonotype turned up a few times. The chain uses TRBV6-5 and TRBJ1-6; perhaps TRBD1 as D (6 bases). The V gene's germline CDR1 is MNHEY and CDR2 SVGAGI. V shed 0 bases and J shed 7 bases, with 13 bases lying between them. CDR3 length: 16 residues. The CDR3 nucleotides are TGTGCCAGCAGTTACTCTTGGCGGCAGGGGAATTCACCCCTCCACTTT. Its translation: CASSYSWRQGNSPLHF.

The J gene is TRBJ1-2, the V gene TRBV18, with D possibly TRBD1 on 5 matching bases. The CDR3 is 15 residues long. Trimming took off 3 bases at V and 1 base at J, with 12 bases between the two ends. Germline CDR1 KGHSH, CDR2 LQKENI. CDR3 sequence reads: CASSPLTDLNYGYTF. CDR3 bases: TGTGCCAGCTCACCGCTGACAGATCTTAACTATGGCTACACCTTC. Full variable domain (outside the CDR3, taken from reference TRBV18 and TRBJ1-2): NAGVMQNPRHLVRRRGQEARLRCSPMKGHSHVYWYRQLPEEGLKFMVYLQKENIIDESGMPKERFSAEFPKEGPSILRIQQVVRGDSAAYFCASSPLTDLNYGYTFGSGTRLTVV.

With regard to this clonotype: With a much larger clone just one base away, this may be a read error. V usage is TRBV6-2 or TRBV6-3 and J usage is TRBJ2-1, with 8 bases fitting TRBD1. The CDR3 covers 15 residues. Germline CDR1 and CDR2: MNHEY and SVGEGT. V shed 1 base, J shed 8 bases, and the junction held 7 bases outside the gene matches. CDR3 residues: CASSYWGQAFYEQFF. The CDR3 DNA reads TGTGCCAGCAGTTACTGGGGACAGGCATTCTATGAGCAGTTCTTC.

The chain links TRBV15 to TRBJ1-4; a weak D match, TRBD1 (5 bases). Looked up from germline, CDR1 is LNHNV and CDR2 is YYDKDF (reference sequence). The V end lost 2 bases, the J end lost 8 bases, and 18 bases lay between the germline ends. The CDR3 length is 16 residues. CDR3 sequence (DNA): TGTGCCACCAGCAGACCTCCGAGGGGACTCCAGGAAAAACTGTTTTTT. Translated, it gives CATSRPPRGLQEKLFF. Based on the CDR3 plus reference TRBV15 and TRBJ1-4, the full variable domain is DAMVIQNPRYQVTQFGKPVTLSCSQTLNHNVMYWYQQKSSQAPKLLFHYYDKDFNNEADTPDNFQSRRPNTSFCFLDIRSPGLGDTAMYLCATSRPPRGLQEKLFFGSGTQLSVL.

This clonotype occurred a few times. The chain is built from TRBV7-9 and TRBJ1-5; 8 bases agree with TRBD1. The CDR3 sequence is 14 residues long. J was trimmed by 7 bases and V by 3 bases; bases with no gene match: 5. CDR1 is SEHNR, CDR2 FQNEAQ, per germline (reference sequence). The CDR3 reads CASSFGQGDQPQHF. The CDR3 coding sequence is TGTGCCAGCAGCTTTGGACAGGGCGACCAGCCCCAGCATTTT.

This clonotype came up a few times. The CDR3 region has the DNA TGTGCCAGCAGTCGGGACTACGCAGATACGCAGTATTTT. Translating gives CASSRDYADTQYF. V is TRBV7-2 and J is TRBJ2-3, with TRBD2 matching 7 bases. With V trimmed by 6 bases and J by 4 bases, 4 bases remained unmatched. The CDR3 has 13 residues. CDR1 and CDR2 (germline): SGHTA, FQGNSA.

Of note for this clonotype: A much more abundant neighbour one base away suggests this may be a read error. V is TRBV12-3 or TRBV12-4 and J is TRBJ2-1; tentative D call: TRBD1 (5 bases). This CDR3 is built from 15 residues. The V end was cut by 2 bases, the J end by 5 bases, with 13 bases between. The CDR3 DNA reads TGTGCCAGCAGTTTAACCGAGACAGCTAACAATGAGCAGTTCTTC. This encodes CASSLTETANNEQFF.